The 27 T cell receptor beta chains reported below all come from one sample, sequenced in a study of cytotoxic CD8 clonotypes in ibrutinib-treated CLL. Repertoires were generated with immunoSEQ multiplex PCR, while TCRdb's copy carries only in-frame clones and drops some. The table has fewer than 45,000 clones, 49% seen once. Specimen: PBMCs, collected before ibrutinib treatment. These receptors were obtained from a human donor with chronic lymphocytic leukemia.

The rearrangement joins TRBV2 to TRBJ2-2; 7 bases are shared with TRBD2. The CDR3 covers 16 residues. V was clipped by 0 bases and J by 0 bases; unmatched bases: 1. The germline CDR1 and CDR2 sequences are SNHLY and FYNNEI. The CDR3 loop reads CASSEALAANTGELFF. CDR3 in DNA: TGTGCCAGCAGTGAAGCTCTAGCGGCGAACACCGGGGAGCTGTTTTTT.

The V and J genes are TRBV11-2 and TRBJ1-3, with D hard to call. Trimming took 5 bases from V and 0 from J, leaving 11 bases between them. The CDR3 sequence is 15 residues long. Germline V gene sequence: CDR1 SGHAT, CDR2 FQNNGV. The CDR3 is CASSQFGSSGNTIYF. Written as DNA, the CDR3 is TGTGCCAGCAGCCAATTTGGCAGCTCTGGAAACACCATATATTTT. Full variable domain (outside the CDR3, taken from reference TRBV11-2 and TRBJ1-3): EAGVAQSPRYKIIEKRQSVAFWCNPISGHATLYWYQQILGQGPKLLIQFQNNGVVDDSQLPKDRFSAERLKGVDSTLKIQPAKLEDSAVYLCASSQFGSSGNTIYFGEGSWLTVV.

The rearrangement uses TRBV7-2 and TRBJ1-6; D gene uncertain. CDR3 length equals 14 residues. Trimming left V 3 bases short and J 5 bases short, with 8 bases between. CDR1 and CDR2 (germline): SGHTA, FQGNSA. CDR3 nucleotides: TGTGCCAGCAGCTTTCCAGGCCATAATTCACCCCTCCACTTT. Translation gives CASSFPGHNSPLHF.

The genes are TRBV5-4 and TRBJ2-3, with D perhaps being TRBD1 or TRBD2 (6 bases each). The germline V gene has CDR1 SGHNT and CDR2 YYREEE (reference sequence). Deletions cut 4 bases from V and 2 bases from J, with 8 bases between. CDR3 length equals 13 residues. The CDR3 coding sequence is TGTGCCAGCAGCCCGGGGGCCACAGATACGCAGTATTTT. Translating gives CASSPGATDTQYF. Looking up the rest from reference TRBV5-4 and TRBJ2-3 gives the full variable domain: ETGVTQSPTHLIKTRGQQVTLRCSSQSGHNTVSWYQQALGQGPQFIFQYYREEENGRGNFPPRFSGLQFPNYSSELNVNALELDDSALYLCASSPGATDTQYFGPGTRLTVL.

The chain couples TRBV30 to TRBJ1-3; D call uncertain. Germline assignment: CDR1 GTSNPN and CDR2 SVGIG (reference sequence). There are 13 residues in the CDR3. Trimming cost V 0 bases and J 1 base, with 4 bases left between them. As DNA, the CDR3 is TGTGCCTGGAGTGTAAATTCTGGAAACACCATATATTTT. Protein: CAWSVNSGNTIYF.

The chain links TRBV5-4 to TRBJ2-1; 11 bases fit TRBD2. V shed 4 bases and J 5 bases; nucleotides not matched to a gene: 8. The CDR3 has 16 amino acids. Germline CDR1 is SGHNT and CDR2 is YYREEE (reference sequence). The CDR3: CASSLLAGGLDNEQFF. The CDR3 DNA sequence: TGTGCCAGCAGCCTATTAGCGGGGGGGCTGGACAATGAGCAGTTCTTC.

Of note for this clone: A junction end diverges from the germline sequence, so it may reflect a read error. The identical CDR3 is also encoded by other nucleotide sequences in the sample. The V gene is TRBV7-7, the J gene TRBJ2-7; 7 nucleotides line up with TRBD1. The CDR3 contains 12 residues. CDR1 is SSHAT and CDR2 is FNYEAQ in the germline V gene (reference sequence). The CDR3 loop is CASSLAGGEQYF. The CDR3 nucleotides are TGTGCTAGCAGCTTAGCAGGGGGCGAGCAGTACTTC.

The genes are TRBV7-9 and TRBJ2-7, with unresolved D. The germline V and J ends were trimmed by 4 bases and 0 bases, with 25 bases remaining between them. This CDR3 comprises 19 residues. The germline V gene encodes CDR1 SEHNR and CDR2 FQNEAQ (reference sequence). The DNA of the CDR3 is TGTGCCAGCAGCTCGACAATGGCATCTAAGGACGGAAACTCCTACGAGCAGTACTTC. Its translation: CASSSTMASKDGNSYEQYF.

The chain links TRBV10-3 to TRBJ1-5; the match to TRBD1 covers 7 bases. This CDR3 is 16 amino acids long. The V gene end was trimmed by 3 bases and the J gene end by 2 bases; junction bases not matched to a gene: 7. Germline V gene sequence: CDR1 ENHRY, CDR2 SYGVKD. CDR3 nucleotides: TGTGCCATCAGTGACCGACAGGGAGGCGGCAATCAGCCCCAGCATTTT. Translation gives CAISDRQGGGNQPQHF.

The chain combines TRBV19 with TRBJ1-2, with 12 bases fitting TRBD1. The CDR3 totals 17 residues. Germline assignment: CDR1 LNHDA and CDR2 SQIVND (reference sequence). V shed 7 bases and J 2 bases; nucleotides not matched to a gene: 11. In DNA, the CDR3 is TGTGCCAGTACCTCCCCAGCCGGGACAGGGGGCAACTATGGCTACACCTTC. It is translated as CASTSPAGTGGNYGYTF. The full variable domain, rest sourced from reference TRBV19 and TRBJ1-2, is DGGITQSPKYLFRKEGQNVTLSCEQNLNHDAMYWYRQDPGQGLRLIYYSQIVNDFQKGDIAEGYSVSREKKESFPLTVTSAQKNPTAFYLCASTSPAGTGGNYGYTFGSGTRLTVV.

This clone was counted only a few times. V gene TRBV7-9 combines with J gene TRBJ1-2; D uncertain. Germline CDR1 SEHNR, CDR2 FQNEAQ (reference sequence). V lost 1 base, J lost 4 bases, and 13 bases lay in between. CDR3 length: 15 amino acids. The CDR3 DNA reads TGTGCCAGCAGCTTAGTTCCAGCCCTCCTCTATGGCTACACCTTC. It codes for CASSLVPALLYGYTF.

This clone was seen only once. The DNA of the CDR3 is TGTGCCAGTAGTACGAACCTGGGGGCGCTTAAACTTAACTATGGCTACACCTTC. It encodes CASSTNLGALKLNYGYTF. The rearrangement links TRBV19 to TRBJ1-2, with D perhaps TRBD1 (6 bases). V was clipped by 4 bases and J by 1 base, with 22 bases between them. CDR3 length equals 18 residues. Germline CDR1 and CDR2: LNHDA and SQIVND (reference sequence).

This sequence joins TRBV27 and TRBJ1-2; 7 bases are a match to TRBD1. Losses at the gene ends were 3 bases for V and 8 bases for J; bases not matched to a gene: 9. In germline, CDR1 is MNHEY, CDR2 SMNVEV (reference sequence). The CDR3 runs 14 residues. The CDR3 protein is CASSFSTGEGGYTF. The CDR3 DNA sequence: TGTGCCAGCAGTTTTTCAACAGGGGAGGGGGGCTACACCTTC.

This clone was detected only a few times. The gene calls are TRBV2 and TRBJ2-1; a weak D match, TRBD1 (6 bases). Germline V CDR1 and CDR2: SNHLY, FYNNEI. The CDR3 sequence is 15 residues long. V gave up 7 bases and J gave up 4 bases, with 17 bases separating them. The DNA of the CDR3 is TGTGCCAGCAAACGGACAGTCCCCCTTTACAATGAGCAGTTCTTC. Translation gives CASKRTVPLYNEQFF.

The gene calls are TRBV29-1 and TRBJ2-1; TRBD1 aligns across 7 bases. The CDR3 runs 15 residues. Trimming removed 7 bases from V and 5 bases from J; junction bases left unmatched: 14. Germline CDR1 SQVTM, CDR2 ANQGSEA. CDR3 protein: CSALGQGRGHNEQFF. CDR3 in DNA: TGCAGCGCCTTAGGTCAGGGAAGGGGGCACAATGAGCAGTTCTTC.

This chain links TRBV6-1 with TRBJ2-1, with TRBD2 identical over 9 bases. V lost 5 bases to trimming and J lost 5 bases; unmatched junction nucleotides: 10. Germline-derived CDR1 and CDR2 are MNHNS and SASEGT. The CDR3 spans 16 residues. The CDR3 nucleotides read TGTGCCAGCAGTCAAGGGGTGGGACTAGCCCACAATGAGCAGTTCTTC. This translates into CASSQGVGLAHNEQFF.

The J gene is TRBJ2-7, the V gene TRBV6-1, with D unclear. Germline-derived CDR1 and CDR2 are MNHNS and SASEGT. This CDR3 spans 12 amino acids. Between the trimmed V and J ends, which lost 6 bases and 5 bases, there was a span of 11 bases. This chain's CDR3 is CASRSSANEQYF. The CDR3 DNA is TGTGCCAGCAGATCCAGTGCCAACGAGCAGTACTTC.

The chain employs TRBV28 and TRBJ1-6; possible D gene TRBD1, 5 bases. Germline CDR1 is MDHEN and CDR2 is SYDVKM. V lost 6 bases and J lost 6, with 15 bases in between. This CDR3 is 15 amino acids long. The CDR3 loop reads CASRYPGRVNSPLHF. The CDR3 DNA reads TGTGCCAGCAGATACCCGGGACGGGTTAATTCACCCCTCCACTTT.

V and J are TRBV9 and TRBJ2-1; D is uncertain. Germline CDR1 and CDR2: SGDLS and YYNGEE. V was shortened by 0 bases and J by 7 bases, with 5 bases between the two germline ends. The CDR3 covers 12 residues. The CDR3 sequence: CASSVDANEQFF. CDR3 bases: TGTGCCAGCAGCGTAGACGCTAATGAGCAGTTCTTC.

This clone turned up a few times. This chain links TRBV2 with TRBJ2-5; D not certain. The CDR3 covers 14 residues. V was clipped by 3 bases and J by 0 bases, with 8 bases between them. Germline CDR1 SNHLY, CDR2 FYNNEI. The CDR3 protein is CASSDGPNQETQYF. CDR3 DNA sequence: TGTGCCAGCAGTGATGGCCCGAACCAAGAGACCCAGTACTTC.

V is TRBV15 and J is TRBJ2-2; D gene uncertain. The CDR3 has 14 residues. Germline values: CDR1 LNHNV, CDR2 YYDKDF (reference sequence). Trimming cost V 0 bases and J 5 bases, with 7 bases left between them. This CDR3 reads CATSRDSDTGELFF. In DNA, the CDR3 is TGTGCCACCAGCAGAGATTCCGATACCGGGGAGCTGTTTTTT.

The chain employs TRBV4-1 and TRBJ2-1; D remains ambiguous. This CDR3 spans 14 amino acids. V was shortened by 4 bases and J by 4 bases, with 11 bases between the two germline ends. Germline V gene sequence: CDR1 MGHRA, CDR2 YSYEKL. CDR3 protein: CASSPRRFYNEQFF. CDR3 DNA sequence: TGCGCCAGCAGCCCGCGACGGTTTTACAATGAGCAGTTCTTC.

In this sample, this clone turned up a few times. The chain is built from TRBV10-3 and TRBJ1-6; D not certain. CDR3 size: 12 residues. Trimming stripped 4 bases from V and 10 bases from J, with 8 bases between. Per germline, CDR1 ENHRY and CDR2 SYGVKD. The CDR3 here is CAISVGRSPLHF. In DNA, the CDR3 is TGTGCCATCAGTGTAGGGCGCTCACCCCTCCACTTT.

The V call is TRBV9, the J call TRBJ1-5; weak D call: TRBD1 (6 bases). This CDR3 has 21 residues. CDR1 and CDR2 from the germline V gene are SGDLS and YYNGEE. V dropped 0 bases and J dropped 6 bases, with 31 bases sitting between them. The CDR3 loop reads CASSVGGITPNTTGSRQPQHF. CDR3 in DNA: TGTGCCAGCAGCGTAGGTGGGATAACTCCAAATACAACAGGGTCTCGTCAGCCCCAGCATTTT.

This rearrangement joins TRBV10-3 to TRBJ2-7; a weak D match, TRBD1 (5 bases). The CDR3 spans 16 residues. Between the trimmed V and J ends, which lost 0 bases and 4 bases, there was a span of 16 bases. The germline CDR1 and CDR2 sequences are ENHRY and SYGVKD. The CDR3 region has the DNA TGTGCCATCAGTGAGTCGGGGCGCCTCGTTGAGTACGAGCAGTACTTC. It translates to CAISESGRLVEYEQYF.

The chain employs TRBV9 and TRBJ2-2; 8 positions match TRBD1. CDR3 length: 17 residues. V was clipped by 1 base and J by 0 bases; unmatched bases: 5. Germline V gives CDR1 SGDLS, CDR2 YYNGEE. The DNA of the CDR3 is TGTGCCAGCAGCGTATCTCCGGGACAGGCGAACACCGGGGAGCTGTTTTTT. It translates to CASSVSPGQANTGELFF.

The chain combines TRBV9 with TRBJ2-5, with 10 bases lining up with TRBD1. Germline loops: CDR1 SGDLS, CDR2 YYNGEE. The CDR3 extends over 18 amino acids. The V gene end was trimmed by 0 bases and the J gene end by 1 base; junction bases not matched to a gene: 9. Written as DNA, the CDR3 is TGTGCCAGCAGCGTAGAGGGACAGGGGTCTGGGGGCCAAGAGACCCAGTACTTC. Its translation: CASSVEGQGSGGQETQYF.